The subject of this entry is one TCR beta chain. Its specificity is not known. There are 15 residues in the CDR3. CDR1 is MNHEY and CDR2 is SVGAGI in the germline V gene. Trimming took off 2 bases at V and 4 bases at J, with 14 bases between the two ends. The data derive from a study of T cells in localized non-small cell lung cancer. Study results and caveats: A median around 55 of the top 100 tumor clones appeared in adjacent lung. Peak T cell clonality was found in uninvolved adjacent lung, exceeding tumor.

Some clones are missing from TCRdb's copy, which holds only in-frame ones; the method was immunoSEQ multiplex PCR. The sample has about 54,000 clones, around 83% seen once. The sequencing here drew on peripheral blood, taken before any cancer treatment. The TCR was taken from a female donor older than 55 with stage II squamous cell lung carcinoma. V gene TRBV6-5 combines with J gene TRBJ1-2, with D possibly matching TRBD1 (6 bases). The CDR3 DNA is TGTGCCAGCAGTTACGTCCTGGGACAACTCTATGGCTACACCTTC. Translating gives CASSYVLGQLYGYTF.